This T cell receptor beta chain was found in a study of blood T cell repertoires in COVID-19. Study background: Both acute and convalescent COVID-19 samples were obtained from the United States, Italy and Spain.

Source study methods: Estimated nucleated cell counts came from reference gene primer amplification. Libraries were prepared by immunoSEQ multiplex PCR; TCRdb keeps only in-frame clonotypes and omits some of them. V and J calls and clone size are given by that table; D and trimming were obtained from the DNA. The sample has more than 300,000 clones, approximately 89% seen once. The CDR3 sequence is 19 residues long. CDR1 and CDR2 (germline): LNHDA, SQIVND (reference sequence). V lost 1 base and J lost 4, with 26 bases in between. This TCR derives from a woman aged 25 to 39 with COVID-19, enrolled during active disease. The sequencing input was peripheral blood. The chain carries TRBV19 and TRBJ2-7; a possible D gene is TRBD1 (6 bases). DNA of the CDR3: TGTGCCAGTAGTATAGGAGTTCTCAGGGGCTTTAAACGTGGGTACGAGCAGTACTTC. This gives the protein CASSIGVLRGFKRGYEQYF. Full variable domain (remainder filled in from reference TRBV19 and TRBJ2-7): DGGITQSPKYLFRKEGQNVTLSCEQNLNHDAMYWYRQDPGQGLRLIYYSQIVNDFQKGDIAEGYSVSREKKESFPLTVTSAQKNPTAFYLCASSIGVLRGFKRGYEQYFGPGTRLTVT.